This paragraph covers one TCR beta chain sequence. The CDR3 consists of 20 residues. Germline assignment: CDR1 MDHEN and CDR2 SYDVKM. With 1 base clipped from V and 0 bases from J, the junction kept 6 bases outside the gene matches. This entry belongs to a study of Ad26.COV2.S vaccination and SARS-CoV-2 variants. Treatment in this sample: 15 to 20 received Ad26.COV2.S at low or high dose, single or two shots; about 5 received placebo; per-sample allocation not given. The study sampled participants on day 63 after the first vaccine or placebo injection. Repertoires were generated with immunoSEQ multiplex PCR, while TCRdb's copy carries only in-frame clones and drops some. This sample has about 320,000 clones, with around four fifths found just once.

The chain is built from TRBV28 and TRBJ2-6; the match to TRBD2 covers 13 bases. This clonotype originated in a person between 18 and 65 years old who received the Ad26.COV2.S COVID-19 vaccine or a placebo. Sequenced material: peripheral blood, taken in a trial of Ad26.COV2.S vaccine versus placebo. CDR3 loop: CASSLYGLAGVPSGANVLTF. CDR3 sequence (DNA): TGTGCCAGCAGTTTATACGGACTAGCGGGGGTTCCCTCTGGGGCCAACGTCCTGACTTTC.